This record looks at one TCR beta chain sequence and its context. Its target is not known. The CDR3 consists of 12 residues. Germline V gene sequence: CDR1 LNHDA, CDR2 SQIVND (reference sequence). The V end lost 5 bases, the J end lost 8 bases, and 12 bases lay between the germline ends. The record originates from a study of cytomegalovirus exposure and HLA in healthy donors. Study-wide findings and caveats: Association of roughly 17,000 TCR beta sequences with HLA alleles was found at 0.05 false discovery rate in a later analysis. Presence/absence analysis assumed near-uniform sequencing depth across donors.

PCR employed 60 Vbeta and 13 Jbeta primers. Repertoires were generated with immunoSEQ multiplex PCR, while TCRdb's copy carries only in-frame clones and drops some. In total, the table holds about 200,000 clones. At sampling all donors were nominally healthy, likely with unrecorded immune exposures. The chain is built from TRBV19 and TRBJ1-2; no definite D call. The clonotype was recovered from a woman aged 25-40 years in good health and CMV-seropositive. Sequenced: PBMCs. As DNA, the CDR3 is TGTGCCAGTAGTCTCCTACCGGGGGGCTACACCTTC. Translation: CASSLLPGGYTF. Drawing the rest from reference TRBV19 and TRBJ1-2, the complete variable domain is DGGITQSPKYLFRKEGQNVTLSCEQNLNHDAMYWYRQDPGQGLRLIYYSQIVNDFQKGDIAEGYSVSREKKESFPLTVTSAQKNPTAFYLCASSLLPGGYTFGSGTRLTVV.